Below, one T cell receptor beta chain is given with its context. This clone's antigen is unknown. This specimen belongs to a study of CXCR3-negative and CXCR3-positive naive CD8 T cells (dated by TCRdb to between 2018 and 2021). General notes on the study: In total, some 150 million TRB reads were obtained, corresponding to roughly 1.5 +/- 0.3 million reads per library. The TRBV-TRBJ cluster analysis covered naive subsets from five or six donors and memory cells from 3 donors. Diversity and physicochemical repertoire analyses covered eleven to twelve donors pooled from two independent experiments.

Each CD8+ T cell subset was flow-sorted in triplicate, and 250,000 to 300,000 cells per subset were placed directly into RLT lysis buffer. Naive CD8+ T cells were defined stringently as CD45RO-CCR7+CD27+CD95- to exclude memory contaminants. Using standard density gradient centrifugation, peripheral blood mononuclear cells were isolated from buffy coats. A FACSAria III was used to flow-sort naive CXCR3-negative and CXCR3-positive CD8+ T cells. Total RNA was extracted from sorted cells using an RNeasy Mini Kit. What the work shows at the level of the full study, not this receptor alone: TRB CDR3s from CXCR3-positive naive cells showed higher hydrophobicity (lower Kidera factor 4), lower energy, and higher strength and volume indices than CXCR3-negative naive cells. Surface CD5, linked to self-reactivity in mice, was comparable between naive subsets; TCR interaction strength was therefore also inferred from TRB CDR3 physicochemical properties. Both naive subsets had comparably high repertoire diversity, while memory CD8+ T cells had much lower repertoire diversity. Naive CXCR3-negative and CXCR3-positive cells from the same donor showed similar TRBV-TRBJ usage, whereas memory cells showed distinct patterns. Freshly isolated PBMCs were used for most assays because CXCR3 expression went down partially after cryopreservation.

The reads were generated on a NextSeq 550. The Human TCR Profiling Kit (MiLaboratory) was used to make UMI-labeled 5' RACE TRB cDNA libraries. The full amount of extracted RNA was used for cDNA synthesis, and the full amount of resulting cDNA was used for PCR amplification. The libraries were made side by side, with each library going through the same number of PCR cycles. Per the authors' processing: About 48,000 +/- 9,800 unique UMI-labeled TRB cDNA molecules per library were extracted with MIGEC and MiXCR, with at least two reads per UMI required. Each library averaged roughly 40,000 +/- 10,000 functional in-frame TRB CDR3 nucleotide clonotypes without stop codons. Diversity metrics, including normalized Shannon-Wiener and Chao1, were computed in VDJtools after downsampling to 5000 UMI-labeled TRB molecules per sample. Clonotype-size-weighted physicochemical properties of the central five CDR3 residues (interaction energy, strength, volume and Kidera factor 4) were computed in VDJtools. After TCRdb reprocessed the reads, each CDR3 protein sequence was kept as one row, without DNA. TCRdb's processing, not the study's, gives the V and J calls here. The sample's records list approximately 100,000 distinct CDR3 sequences. The ten most abundant clones make up 0.85% to 1.4% of the sample.

CDR1 and CDR2 are drawn from the germline V gene (reference sequence): SEHNR, FQNEAQ. The CDR3 contains 14 residues, cysteine and phenylalanine counted. The DNA sequence is not available. The TCR comes from a human donor in good health. Some clones in this sample may be carry-over from other donors' samples. In this chain, TRBV7-9 is recombined with TRBJ1-2; TCRdb's D call, TRBD1, is unchecked because there is no DNA. The sample taken for sequencing was naive CXCR3+ CD8+ T cells from blood. Read against the paper, the sample's cell subset or site label means: CD45RO-CCR7+CD27+CD95- naive CD8+ T cells expressing CXCR3 (TNR3+). The CDR3 in this case is CASSTTGAGYGYTF.